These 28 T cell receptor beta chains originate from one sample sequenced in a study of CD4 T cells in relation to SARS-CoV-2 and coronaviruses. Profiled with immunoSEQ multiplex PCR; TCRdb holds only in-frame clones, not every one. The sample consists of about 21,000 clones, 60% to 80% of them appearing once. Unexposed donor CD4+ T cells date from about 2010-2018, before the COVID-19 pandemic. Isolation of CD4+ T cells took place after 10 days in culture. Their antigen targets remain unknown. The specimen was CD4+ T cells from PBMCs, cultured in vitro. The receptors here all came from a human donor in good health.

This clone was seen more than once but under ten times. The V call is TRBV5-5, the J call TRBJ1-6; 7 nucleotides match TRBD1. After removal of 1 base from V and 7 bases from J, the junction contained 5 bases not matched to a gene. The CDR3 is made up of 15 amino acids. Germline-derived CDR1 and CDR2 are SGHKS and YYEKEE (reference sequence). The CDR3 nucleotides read TGTGCCAGCAGCTTGACACCGGACAGGAATTCACCCCTCCACTTT. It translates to CASSLTPDRNSPLHF.

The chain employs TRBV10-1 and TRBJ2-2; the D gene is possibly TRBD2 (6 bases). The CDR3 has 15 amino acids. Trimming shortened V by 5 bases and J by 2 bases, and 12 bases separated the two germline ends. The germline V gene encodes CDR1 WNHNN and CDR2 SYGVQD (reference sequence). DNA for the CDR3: TGCGCCAGCAGTTTCGGGACTTCAAACACCGGGGAGCTGTTTTTT. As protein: CASSFGTSNTGELFF.

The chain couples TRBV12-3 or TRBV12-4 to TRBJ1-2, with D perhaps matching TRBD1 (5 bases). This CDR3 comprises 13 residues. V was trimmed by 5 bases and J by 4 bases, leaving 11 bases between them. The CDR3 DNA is TGTGCCAGCAGTGTCGGGACGGTCTATGGCTACACCTTC. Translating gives CASSVGTVYGYTF.

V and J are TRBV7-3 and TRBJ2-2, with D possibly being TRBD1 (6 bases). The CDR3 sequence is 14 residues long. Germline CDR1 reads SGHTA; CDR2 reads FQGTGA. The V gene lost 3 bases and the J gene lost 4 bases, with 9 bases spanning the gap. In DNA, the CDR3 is TGTGCCAGCAGCTTCTCGACAGGCACCGGGGAGCTGTTTTTT. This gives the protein CASSFSTGTGELFF.

The CDR3 reads CASSWIGTSGSPYNEQFF. CDR3 bases: TGCGCCAGCAGCTGGATAGGGACTAGCGGGAGCCCGTACAATGAGCAGTTCTTC. The V gene is TRBV5-1, the J gene TRBJ2-1; 14 bases line up with TRBD2. The CDR3 extends over 18 amino acids. The V and J ends lost 3 bases and 4 bases, in that order; junction bases with no gene match: 9. Germline loops: CDR1 SGHRS, CDR2 YFSETQ.

CDR3 protein: CASSVAPPRSGGNEQFF. The CDR3 coding sequence is TGTGCCAGCAGCGTAGCCCCTCCTAGGAGCGGGGGAAATGAGCAGTTCTTC. The chain carries TRBV9 and TRBJ2-1; TRBD2 matches 8 bases. The CDR3 runs to 17 residues. With V trimmed by 0 bases and J by 7 bases, 12 bases remained unmatched. The germline gives CDR1 SGDLS, CDR2 YYNGEE.

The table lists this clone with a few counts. CDR3 coding DNA: TGTGCCAGCAGCCCACCCGGGGTAGCGGGAGCCCATGAGCAGTTCTTC. Its protein is CASSPPGVAGAHEQFF. The chain carries TRBV7-9 and TRBJ2-1; the match to TRBD2 covers 9 bases. Looked up from germline, CDR1 is SEHNR and CDR2 is FQNEAQ (reference sequence). The CDR3 loop spans 16 amino acids. V dropped 5 bases and J dropped 8; count of bases not matched to a gene: 13.

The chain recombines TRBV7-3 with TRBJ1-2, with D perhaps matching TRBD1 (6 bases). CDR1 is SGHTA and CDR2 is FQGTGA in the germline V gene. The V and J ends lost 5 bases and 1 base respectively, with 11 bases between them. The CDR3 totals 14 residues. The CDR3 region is CASSPGGFNYGYTF. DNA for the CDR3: TGTGCCAGCAGCCCTGGGGGCTTTAACTATGGCTACACCTTC.

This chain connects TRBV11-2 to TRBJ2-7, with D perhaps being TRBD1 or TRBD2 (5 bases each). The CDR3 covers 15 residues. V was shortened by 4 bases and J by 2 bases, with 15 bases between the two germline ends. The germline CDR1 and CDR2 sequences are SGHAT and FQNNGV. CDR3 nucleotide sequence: TGTGCCAGCAGCTCGGGATACAGAGGGGCCTACGAGCAGTACTTC. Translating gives CASSSGYRGAYEQYF.

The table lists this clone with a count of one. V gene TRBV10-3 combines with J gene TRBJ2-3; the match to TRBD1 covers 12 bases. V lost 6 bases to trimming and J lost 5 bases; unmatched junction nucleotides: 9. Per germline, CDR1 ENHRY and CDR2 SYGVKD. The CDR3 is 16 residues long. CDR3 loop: CAIRDRDRGQQDTQYF. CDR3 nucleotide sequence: TGTGCCATCAGAGACCGGGACAGGGGGCAACAAGATACGCAGTATTTT.

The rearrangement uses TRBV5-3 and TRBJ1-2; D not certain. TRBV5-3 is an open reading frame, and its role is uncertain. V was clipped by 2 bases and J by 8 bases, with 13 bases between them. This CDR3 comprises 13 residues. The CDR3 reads CARSFSGFYGYTF. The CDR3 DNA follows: TGTGCCAGAAGCTTCTCGGGGTTTTACGGCTACACCTTC.

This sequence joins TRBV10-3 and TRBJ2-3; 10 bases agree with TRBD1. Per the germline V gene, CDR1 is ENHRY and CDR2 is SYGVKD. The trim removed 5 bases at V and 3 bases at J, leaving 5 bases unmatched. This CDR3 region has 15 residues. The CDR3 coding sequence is TGTGCCATCAGTTCGGACAGGGGGAGAACAGATACGCAGTATTTT. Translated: CAISSDRGRTDTQYF.

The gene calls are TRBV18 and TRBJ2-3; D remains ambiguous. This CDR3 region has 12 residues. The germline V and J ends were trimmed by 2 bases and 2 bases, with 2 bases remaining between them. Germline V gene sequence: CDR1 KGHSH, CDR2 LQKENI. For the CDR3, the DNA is TGTGCCAGCTCACCAAACACAGATACGCAGTATTTT. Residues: CASSPNTDTQYF.

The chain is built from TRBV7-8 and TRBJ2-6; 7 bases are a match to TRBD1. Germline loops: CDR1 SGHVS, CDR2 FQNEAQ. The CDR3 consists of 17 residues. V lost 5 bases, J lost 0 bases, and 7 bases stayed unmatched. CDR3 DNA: TGTGCCAGCAGCAGCCGACAGGGCAACTCTGGGGCCAACGTCCTGACTTTC. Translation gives CASSSRQGNSGANVLTF.

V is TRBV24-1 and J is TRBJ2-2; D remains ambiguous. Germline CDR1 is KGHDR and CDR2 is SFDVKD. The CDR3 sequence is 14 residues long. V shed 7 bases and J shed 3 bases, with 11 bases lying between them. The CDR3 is CATRLGQDTGELFF. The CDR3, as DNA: TGTGCCACCAGGTTAGGGCAGGACACCGGGGAGCTGTTTTTT.

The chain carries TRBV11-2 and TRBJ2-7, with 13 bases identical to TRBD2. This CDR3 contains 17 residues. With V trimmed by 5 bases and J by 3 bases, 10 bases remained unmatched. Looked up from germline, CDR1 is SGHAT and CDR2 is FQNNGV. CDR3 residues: CASSTRGGTSGIYEQYF. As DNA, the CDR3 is TGTGCCAGCAGCACCAGAGGTGGGACTAGCGGGATCTACGAGCAGTACTTC.

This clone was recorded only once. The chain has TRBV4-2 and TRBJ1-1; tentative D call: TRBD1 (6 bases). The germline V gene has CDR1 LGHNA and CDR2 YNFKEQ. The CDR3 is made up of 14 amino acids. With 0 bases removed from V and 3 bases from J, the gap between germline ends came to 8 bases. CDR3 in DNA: TGTGCCAGCAGCCAAGAGGACAGAGACACTGAAGCTTTCTTT. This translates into CASSQEDRDTEAFF.

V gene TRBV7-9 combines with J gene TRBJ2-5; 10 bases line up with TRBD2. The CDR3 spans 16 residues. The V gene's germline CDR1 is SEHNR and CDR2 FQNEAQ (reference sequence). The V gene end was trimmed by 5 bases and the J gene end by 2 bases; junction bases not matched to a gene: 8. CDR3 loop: CASSTILAGVQETQYF. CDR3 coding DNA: TGTGCCAGCAGCACCATCCTAGCGGGGGTTCAAGAGACCCAGTACTTC.

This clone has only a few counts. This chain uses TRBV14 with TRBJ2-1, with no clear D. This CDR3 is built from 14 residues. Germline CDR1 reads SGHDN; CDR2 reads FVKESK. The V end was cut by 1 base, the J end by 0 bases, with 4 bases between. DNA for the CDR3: TGTGCCAGCAGCCAAGCGGGCTCCTACAATGAGCAGTTCTTC. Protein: CASSQAGSYNEQFF.

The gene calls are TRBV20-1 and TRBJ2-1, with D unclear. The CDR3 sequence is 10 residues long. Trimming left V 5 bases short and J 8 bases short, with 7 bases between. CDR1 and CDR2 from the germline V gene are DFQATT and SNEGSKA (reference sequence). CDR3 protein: CSAAQYEQFF. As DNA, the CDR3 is TGCAGTGCTGCACAGTATGAGCAGTTCTTC.

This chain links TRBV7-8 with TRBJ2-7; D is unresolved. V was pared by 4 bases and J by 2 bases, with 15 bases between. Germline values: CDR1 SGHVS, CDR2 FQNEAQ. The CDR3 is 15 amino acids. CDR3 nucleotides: TGTGCCAGCAGCTATTCGGACCCAAGCACCTACGAGCAGTACTTC. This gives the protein CASSYSDPSTYEQYF.

This CDR3 is CAWSKDKLAGYPYEQYF. CDR3 bases: TGTGCCTGGAGTAAAGACAAACTAGCGGGCTACCCCTACGAGCAGTACTTC. The chain couples TRBV30 to TRBJ2-7; 9 bases fit TRBD2. Germline CDR1 and CDR2: GTSNPN and SVGIG (reference sequence). The CDR3 is made up of 17 amino acids. The ends lost 2 bases at V and 2 bases at J; junction bases unmatched: 13.

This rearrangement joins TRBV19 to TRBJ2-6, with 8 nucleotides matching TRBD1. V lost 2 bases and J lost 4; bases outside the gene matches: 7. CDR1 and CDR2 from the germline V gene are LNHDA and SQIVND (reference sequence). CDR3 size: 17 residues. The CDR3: CASSIQGASTGANVLTF. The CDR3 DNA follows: TGTGCCAGTAGTATACAGGGGGCTTCTACGGGGGCCAACGTCCTGACTTTC.

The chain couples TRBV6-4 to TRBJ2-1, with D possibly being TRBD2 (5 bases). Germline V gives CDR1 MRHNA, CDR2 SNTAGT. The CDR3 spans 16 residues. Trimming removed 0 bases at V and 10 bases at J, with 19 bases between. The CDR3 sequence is CASSDSSRGSANEQFF. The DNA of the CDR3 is TGTGCCAGCAGTGACTCGAGTCGGGGTAGCGCGAACGAGCAGTTCTTC.

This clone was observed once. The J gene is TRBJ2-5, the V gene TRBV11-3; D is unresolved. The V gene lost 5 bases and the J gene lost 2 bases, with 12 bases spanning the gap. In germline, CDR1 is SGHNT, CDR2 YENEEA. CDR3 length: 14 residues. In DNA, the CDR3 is TGTGCCAGCAGCCCCGGGCCCGAACAAGAGACCCAGTACTTC. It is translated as CASSPGPEQETQYF.

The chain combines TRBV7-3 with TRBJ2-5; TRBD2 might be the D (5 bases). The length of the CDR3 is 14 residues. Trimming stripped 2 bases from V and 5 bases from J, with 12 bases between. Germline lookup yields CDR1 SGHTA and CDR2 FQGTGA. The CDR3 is CASSLDRGAETQYF. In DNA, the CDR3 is TGTGCCAGCAGCTTAGACCGGGGAGCGGAGACCCAGTACTTC. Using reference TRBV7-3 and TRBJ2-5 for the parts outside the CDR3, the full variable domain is GAGVSQTPSNKVTEKGKYVELRCDPISGHTALYWYRQSLGQGPEFLIYFQGTGAADDSGLPNDRFFAVRPEGSVSTLKIQRTERGDSAVYLCASSLDRGAETQYFGPGTRLLVL.

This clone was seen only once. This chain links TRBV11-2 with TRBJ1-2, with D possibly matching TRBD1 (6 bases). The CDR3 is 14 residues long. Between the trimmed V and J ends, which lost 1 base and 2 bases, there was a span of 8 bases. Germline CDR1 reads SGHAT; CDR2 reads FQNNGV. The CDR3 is CASSLGQGNYGYTF. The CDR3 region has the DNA TGTGCCAGCAGCTTAGGCCAGGGGAACTATGGCTACACCTTC.

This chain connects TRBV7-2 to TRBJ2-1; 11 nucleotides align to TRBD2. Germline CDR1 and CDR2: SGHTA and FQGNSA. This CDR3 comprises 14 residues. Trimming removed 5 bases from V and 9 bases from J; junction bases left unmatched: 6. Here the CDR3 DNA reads TGTGCCAGCAGCCTACTAGCGGGAGAGAGTGAGCAGTTCTTC. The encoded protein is CASSLLAGESEQFF.